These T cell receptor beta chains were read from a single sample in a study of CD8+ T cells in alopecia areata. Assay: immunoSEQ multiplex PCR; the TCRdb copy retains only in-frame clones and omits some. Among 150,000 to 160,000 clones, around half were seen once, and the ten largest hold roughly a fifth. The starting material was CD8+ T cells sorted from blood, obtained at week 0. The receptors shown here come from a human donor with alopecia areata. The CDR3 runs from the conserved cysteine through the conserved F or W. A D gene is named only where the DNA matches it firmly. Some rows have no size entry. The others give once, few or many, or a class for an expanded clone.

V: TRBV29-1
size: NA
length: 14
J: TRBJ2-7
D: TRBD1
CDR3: CSVDRGGQGYEQYF
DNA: TGCAGCGTTGACAGAGGGGGACAGGGCTACGAGCAGTACTTC

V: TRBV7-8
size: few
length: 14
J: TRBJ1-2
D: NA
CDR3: CASSLVRSGDGYTF
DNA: TGTGCCAGCAGCTTAGTTAGGAGTGGGGATGGCTACACCTTC

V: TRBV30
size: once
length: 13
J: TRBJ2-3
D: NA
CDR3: CAWRPTSTDTQYF
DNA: TGTGCCTGGAGGCCAACTAGCACAGATACGCAGTATTTT

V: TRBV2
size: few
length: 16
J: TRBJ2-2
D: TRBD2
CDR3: CASSEVGAGGTGELFF
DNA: TGTGCCAGCAGTGAGGTCGGTGCGGGGGGCACCGGGGAGCTGTTTTTT

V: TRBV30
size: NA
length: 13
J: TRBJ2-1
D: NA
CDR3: CAWSSLARGEQFF
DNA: TGTGCCTGGAGTTCTCTTGCCCGGGGTGAGCAGTTCTTC

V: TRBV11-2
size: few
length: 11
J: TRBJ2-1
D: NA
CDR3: CASSLGPEQFF
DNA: TGTGCCAGCAGCCTTGGACCTGAGCAGTTCTTC

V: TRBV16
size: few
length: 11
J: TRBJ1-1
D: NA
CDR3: CASSQLREAFF
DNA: TGTGCCAGCAGCCAACTCAGGGAAGCTTTCTTT

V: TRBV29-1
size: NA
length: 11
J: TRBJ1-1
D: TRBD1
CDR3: CSVDRGTEAFF
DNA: TGCAGCGTGGACAGGGGGACTGAAGCTTTCTTT

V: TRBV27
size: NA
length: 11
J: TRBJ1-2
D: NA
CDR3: CASSPGRGYTF
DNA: TGTGCCAGCAGTCCCGGACGCGGCTACACCTTC

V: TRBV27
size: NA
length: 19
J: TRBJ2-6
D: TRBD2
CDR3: CASSLWRGGLGSGANVLTF
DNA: TGTGCCAGCAGTTTATGGCGGGGGGGGCTCGGCTCTGGGGCCAACGTCCTGACTTTC